This T cell receptor (beta chain) originates from a study of Ad26.COV2.S vaccination and SARS-CoV-2 variants. Looking at the study overall: Doses of Ad26.COV2.S were injected into muscle once or twice, 56 days apart. Study results and caveats: In TCR breadth and depth analyses, total T cell responses may have been underestimated.

The CDR3 sequence is 14 residues long. Deletions cut 2 bases from V and 1 base from J, with 6 bases between. Germline CDR1 KGHSH, CDR2 LQKENI. Libraries were prepared by immunoSEQ multiplex PCR; TCRdb keeps only in-frame clonotypes and omits some of them. Of about 680,000 clones in the sample, 70% to 90% were seen once. This clone is a singleton in its sample. The antigen is unknown. Within the sample, other DNA sequences also encode this same CDR3. Indicated treatment: about 20 received Ad26.COV2.S at low or high dose, single or two shots; 5 received placebo; per-sample allocation not given. After the first vaccine or placebo injection, samples were drawn on day 63.

This material consisted of peripheral blood, taken in a trial of Ad26.COV2.S vaccine versus placebo. This sequence was found in a person between 18 and 59 years old who received the Ad26.COV2.S COVID-19 vaccine or a placebo. This chain uses TRBV18 with TRBJ1-3; D remains ambiguous. CDR3 nucleotides: TGTGCCAGCTCACCAGGGCAGTCTGGAAACACCATATATTTT. Its translation is CASSPGQSGNTIYF.